This T cell receptor (beta chain) was retrieved from a study of shared clonotypes between healthy human individuals. Study at large: CD8 memory received one plate per donor, CD8 naive two, CD4 memory three and CD4 naive three.

The table came from immunoSEQ multiplex PCR; TCRdb's copy has only in-frame clones and leaves some out. The sample lists about 2 million clones, approximately 95% occurring once. Study-wide results and caveats: In contrast to clonotypes shared by all four donors, non-shared clonotypes had lower generation probabilities.

It was CD45RO-negative cells, positively selected for CCR7, that made up naive CD8 cells, with terminally differentiated effector memory CD45RA+ cells excluded. There were no recent acute infections or vaccinations among the donors, who were healthy HIV-negative adults. This clone was observed a single time. As yet, its antigen is unknown. Germline V gene data show CDR1 as SGHDT and CDR2 as YYEEEE. Trimming took off 4 bases at V and 6 bases at J, with 11 bases between the two ends. The CDR3 extends over 14 amino acids. The sample taken for sequencing was naive CD8+ T cells sorted from blood. This receptor was obtained from a man aged 18 to 30 in good health. The chain carries TRBV5-6 and TRBJ1-6; TRBD1 is a possible D gene (5 bases). The CDR3: CASSLDTTNSPLHF. The CDR3 DNA reads as TGTGCCAGCAGCCTGGACACGACTAATTCACCCCTCCACTTT.